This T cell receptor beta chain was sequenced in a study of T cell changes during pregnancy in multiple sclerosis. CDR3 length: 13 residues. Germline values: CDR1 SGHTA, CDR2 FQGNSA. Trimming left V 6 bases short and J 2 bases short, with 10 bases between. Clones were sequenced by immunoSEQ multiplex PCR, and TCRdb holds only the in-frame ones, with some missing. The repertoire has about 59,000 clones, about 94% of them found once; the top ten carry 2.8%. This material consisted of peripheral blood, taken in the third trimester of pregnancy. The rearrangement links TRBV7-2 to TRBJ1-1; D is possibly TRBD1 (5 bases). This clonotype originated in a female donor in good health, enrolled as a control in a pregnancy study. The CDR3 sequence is CASSAGINTEAFF. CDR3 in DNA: TGTGCCAGCAGTGCAGGGATTAACACTGAAGCTTTCTTT. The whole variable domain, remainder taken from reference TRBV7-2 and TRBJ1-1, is GAGVSQSPSNKVTEKGKDVELRCDPISGHTALYWYRQSLGQGLEFLIYFQGNSAPDKSGLPSDRFSAERTGGSVSTLTIQRTQQEDSAVYLCASSAGINTEAFFGQGTRLTVV.